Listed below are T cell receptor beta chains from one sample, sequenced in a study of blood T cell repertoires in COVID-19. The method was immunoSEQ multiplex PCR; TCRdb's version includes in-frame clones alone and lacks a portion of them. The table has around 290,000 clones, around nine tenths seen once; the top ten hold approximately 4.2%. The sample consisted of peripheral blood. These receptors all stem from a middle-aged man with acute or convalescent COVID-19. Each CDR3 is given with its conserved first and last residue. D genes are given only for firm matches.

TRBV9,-,CASSVDRRRAELFF
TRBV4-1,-,CASSQEGWEGNQPQHF
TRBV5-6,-,CASSTRQFSNYGYTF
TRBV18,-,CASSHRPDSGRDMDTQYF
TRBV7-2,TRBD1,CASSQTGIYSPLHF
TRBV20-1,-,CSASDFRQMNTEAFF
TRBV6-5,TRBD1,CASSSRQGNTGELFF
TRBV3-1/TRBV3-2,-,CASSQGPRDQYF
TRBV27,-,CASSRVGYGYTF
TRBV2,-,CASIFTESLNIQYF
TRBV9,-,CASSVDRGGPDTQYF
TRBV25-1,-,CASSPAALYGYTF
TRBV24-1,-,CATSEGPGNTIYF
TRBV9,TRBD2,CASSAYSGGADEQFF
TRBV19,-,CASSWAFNSPLHF
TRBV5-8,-,CASNSWSFDYGYTF
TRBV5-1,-,CASSFPDTGELFF
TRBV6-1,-,CASSEVKLGAATNEKLFF
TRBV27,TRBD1,CASSLGTGSYNEQFF
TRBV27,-,CASRITGSNSPLHF
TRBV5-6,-,CASSLTQGTSTDTQYF
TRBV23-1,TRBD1,CASSLGLGQSVNSNQPQHF
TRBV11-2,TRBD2,CASSLLLSGVAGEQFF
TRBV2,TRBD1,CASSVGQGGYGYTF
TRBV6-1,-,CASSERGGSSYNEQFF
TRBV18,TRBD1,CASSPTGEAFF
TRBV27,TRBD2,CASSSVAGGNNEQFF
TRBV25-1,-,CASTRGNTEAFF
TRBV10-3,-,CAISESGGSKPQHF
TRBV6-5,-,CASSYDMGGSDTQYF
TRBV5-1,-,CASSPGEGYTEAFF
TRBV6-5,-,CASSYGGPQGRGYTF
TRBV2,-,CASDGGAGEQYF
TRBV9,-,CASSVLSDTQYF
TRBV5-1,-,CASSLAQAFNYGYTF
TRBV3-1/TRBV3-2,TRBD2,CASSRRTSGDNEQFF
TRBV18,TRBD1,CASSPTGAPEAFF
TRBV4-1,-,CASSQDYSAGIRSNQPQHF
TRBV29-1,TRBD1,CSVIQGATFYGYTF
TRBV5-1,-,CASSLWGTGLKFDNEQFF
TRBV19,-,CASSMMRDENGYTF
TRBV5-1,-,CASSAGHEQYF
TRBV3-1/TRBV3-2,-,CASSQYIEQFF
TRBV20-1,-,CSASLANTQYF
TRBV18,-,CASSPLQGNTEAFF
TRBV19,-,CASRIGDYSNQPQHF
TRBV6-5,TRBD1,CASLGTVNTEAFF
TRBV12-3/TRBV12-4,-,CASSWSRFTEAFF
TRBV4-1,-,CASSQGHLRGGMNTEAFF
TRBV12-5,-,CASGSEGRGGKGNSPLHF